One and the same sample provided the 18 T cell receptor beta chains below, sequenced in a study of post-analysis software for immune sequencing data. Researchers reported that TCR beta cDNA libraries carried unique molecular identifiers. MiXCR was run by TCRdb on the PCR reads, yielding one entry per CDR3 protein. The sample has 380,000 or so distinct CDR3 sequences, roughly 38% seen once. Findings of the study overall: The five TRBV segments detected at higher frequency in patients than in controls included TRBV5-6, TRBV5-1 and TRBV20-1.

Their specific antigens are unknown. Sequencing was performed on blood. These receptors were collected from a girl aged 10-17 years with multiple sclerosis.

The chain is built from TRBV6-2 or TRBV6-3 and TRBJ2-2, with 7 positions matching TRBD2. CDR1 and CDR2 (germline): MNHEY, SVGEGT. CDR3 length: 16 amino acids. The J segment lost 3 bases and the V segment lost 2 bases, leaving 6 bases of the junction unmatched. The CDR3 here is CASSYLGRAHTGELFF. The CDR3, as DNA: TGTGCCAGCAGTTACCTGGGGAGGGCGCACACCGGGGAGCTGTTTTTT.

V usage is TRBV11-1 and J usage is TRBJ2-1; possibly TRBD2 for D (6 bases). The V end lost 5 bases, the J end lost 10 bases, and 15 bases lay between the germline ends. The germline gives CDR1 SGHAT, CDR2 FQDESV (reference sequence). The CDR3 length is 13 residues. The chain's CDR3 is CASSPWNRGEQFF. In DNA, the CDR3 is TGTGCCAGCAGCCCCTGGAATCGGGGGGAGCAGTTCTTC. Combining the CDR3 with reference TRBV11-1 and TRBJ2-1 gives the whole variable domain EAEVAQSPRYKITEKSQAVAFWCDPISGHATLYWYRQILGQGPELLVQFQDESVVDDSQLPKDRFSAERLKGVDSTLKIQPAELGDSAMYLCASSPWNRGEQFFGPGTRLTVL.

This clonotype has more than one count but fewer than ten. This chain joins TRBV12-3 or TRBV12-4 and TRBJ1-2, with 7 bases identical to TRBD1. The CDR3 has 15 residues. Trimming cost V 4 bases and J 3 bases; bases outside gene matches: 8. Here the CDR3 reads CASSSRTGRHYGYTF. CDR3 nucleotides: TGTGCCAGCAGTTCTCGGACAGGCCGCCACTATGGCTACACCTTC.

This clonotype was detected only a few times. The chain carries TRBV5-5 and TRBJ1-2; no firm D call. V dropped 3 bases and J dropped 5 bases, with 11 bases sitting between them. Per the germline V gene, CDR1 is SGHKS and CDR2 is YYEKEE (reference sequence). The CDR3 covers 13 residues. The CDR3 sequence: CASSSGRSYGYTF. CDR3 in DNA: TGTGCCAGCAGCTCCGGGAGGTCTTATGGCTACACCTTC.

V usage is TRBV12-3 or TRBV12-4 and J usage is TRBJ1-5; 8 bases align to TRBD1. CDR3 length equals 14 residues. J gave up 5 bases and V 6 bases, and 6 bases lay outside the gene matches. The CDR3 loop reads CASSQDREDQPQHF. Here the CDR3 DNA reads TGTGCCAGCAGCCAGGACAGGGAGGATCAGCCCCAGCATTTT.

The V call is TRBV4-1, the J call TRBJ1-6; 9 bases align to TRBD1. The germline V gene has CDR1 MGHRA and CDR2 YSYEKL. J gave up 8 bases and V 4 bases, and 3 bases lay outside the gene matches. The CDR3 consists of 14 residues. Written as DNA, the CDR3 is TGCGCCAGCAGCCGGGACAGGGACGATTCACCCCTCCACTTT. It codes for CASSRDRDDSPLHF.

This clonotype was seen more than once but under ten times. The genes are TRBV13 and TRBJ2-4; 8 nucleotides line up with TRBD1. The J call is in doubt because the DNA end fits TRBJ2-7 better. This CDR3 is built from 19 residues. Germline CDR1 and CDR2: PRHDT and FYEKMQ (reference sequence). In nucleotides, the CDR3 is TGTGCCAGCAGCTTAGAATCCGGGACAGGAGGCCCCAAATCCTACGAGCAGTACTTC. Translated: CASSLESGTGGPKSYEQYF.

The chain has TRBV7-2 and TRBJ2-1; the D is unclear. The CDR3 loop spans 12 amino acids. Trimming removed 5 bases at V and 9 bases at J, with 11 bases between. Germline V gene lookup returns CDR1 SGHTA and CDR2 FQGNSA. DNA of the CDR3: TGTGCCAGCAGCCTTAGAGGCTTTGAGCAGTTCTTC. Its translation is CASSLRGFEQFF.

The sample holds a few counts of this clonotype. The chain links TRBV28 to TRBJ2-7, with D possibly being TRBD2 (6 bases). Germline lookup yields CDR1 MDHEN and CDR2 SYDVKM. The CDR3 runs 15 residues. The germline V and J ends were trimmed by 5 bases and 3 bases, with 17 bases remaining between them. This chain's CDR3 is CASSTRPRGSYEQYF. DNA of the CDR3: TGTGCCAGCAGTACCCGACCGCGGGGTAGCTACGAGCAGTACTTC.

This sequence joins TRBV9 and TRBJ2-5; D is perhaps TRBD2 (6 bases). Per germline, CDR1 SGDLS and CDR2 YYNGEE. The CDR3 loop spans 14 amino acids. Trimming pared 0 bases from V and 3 bases from J, leaving 9 bases between. The CDR3 coding sequence is TGTGCCAGCAGCGTAGTAGGCGGGGAAGAGACCCAGTACTTC. This sequence encodes CASSVVGGEETQYF.

The chain uses TRBV10-3 and TRBJ2-5; 11 bases align to TRBD2. The J call may be in error: the DNA end matches TRBJ2-7 better. Per germline, CDR1 ENHRY and CDR2 SYGVKD. The length of the CDR3 is 16 residues. CDR3 protein: CAISALTSGISYEQYF. The CDR3 DNA sequence: TGTGCCATCAGTGCCCTGACTAGCGGGATCTCCTACGAGCAGTACTTC.

V usage is TRBV4-2 and J usage is TRBJ1-4; D is unclear. Trimming shortened V by 3 bases and J by 4 bases, and 9 bases separated the two germline ends. Germline V CDR1 and CDR2: LGHNA, YNFKEQ. The CDR3 covers 14 residues. Here the CDR3 reads CASSHAGNNEKLFF. The CDR3 nucleotides read TGTGCCAGCAGCCATGCCGGAAATAATGAAAAACTGTTTTTT.

This rearrangement joins TRBV4-1 to TRBJ2-7; 10 bases agree with TRBD2. The CDR3 runs to 17 residues. V shed 6 bases and J 2 bases; nucleotides not matched to a gene: 13. Germline V CDR1 and CDR2: MGHRA, YSYEKL. This chain's CDR3 is CASSGLAGESPTYEQYF. CDR3 DNA: TGCGCCAGCAGTGGCCTAGCGGGGGAGTCTCCTACCTACGAGCAGTACTTC.

This clonotype was seen only a few times. The chain is built from TRBV7-9 and TRBJ2-3, with D maybe TRBD1 (5 bases). The germline gives CDR1 SEHNR, CDR2 FQNEAQ (reference sequence). The CDR3 is 14 residues long. Trimming pared 8 bases from V and 4 bases from J, leaving 16 bases between. This CDR3 is CASQGAPRSDTQYF. CDR3 coding DNA: TGTGCCAGCCAGGGCGCCCCCCGGTCAGATACGCAGTATTTT.

In this sample, this clonotype turned up many times. The rearrangement uses TRBV6-2 or TRBV6-3 and TRBJ2-1, with 7 bases matching TRBD2. Germline CDR1 reads MNHEY; CDR2 reads SVGEGT. Trimming removed 6 bases from V and 4 bases from J; junction bases left unmatched: 6. This CDR3 has 14 residues. The CDR3 loop is CASSPRDYYNEQFF. CDR3 DNA: TGTGCCAGCAGCCCACGGGACTATTACAATGAGCAGTTCTTC.

This clonotype was seen a handful of times. The gene calls are TRBV29-1 and TRBJ1-1, with 9 bases lining up with TRBD1. The CDR3 covers 14 residues. The V gene's germline CDR1 is SQVTM and CDR2 ANQGSEA. V gave up 3 bases and J gave up 5 bases; unmatched junction bases: 7. CDR3: CSVEPQGAFTEAFF. The CDR3 DNA follows: TGCAGCGTTGAGCCACAGGGGGCTTTTACTGAAGCTTTCTTT.

This clonotype was detected a few times. The CDR3 here is CASTRGGGATDTQYF. CDR3 nucleotides: TGTGCCAGCACCCGGGGAGGGGGGGCGACAGATACGCAGTATTTT. V usage is TRBV9 and J usage is TRBJ2-3, with D possibly TRBD2 on 7 matching bases. Germline V gene lookup returns CDR1 SGDLS and CDR2 YYNGEE. Trimming took 6 bases from V and 3 from J, leaving 17 bases between them. The CDR3 contains 15 residues.

V gene TRBV4-1 combines with J gene TRBJ2-6; D unclear. Germline V gene lookup returns CDR1 MGHRA and CDR2 YSYEKL. Between the trimmed V and J ends, which lost 1 base and 1 base, there was a span of 14 bases. The CDR3 has 18 residues. CDR3: CASSQGLKGRSGANVLTF. The CDR3 DNA is TGCGCCAGCAGCCAAGGGCTTAAAGGGCGGTCTGGGGCCAACGTCCTGACTTTC.